This T cell receptor (beta chain) was sequenced in a study of technical replicates of blood from four donors. Germline CDR1 and CDR2: SGHTA and FQGTGA. This CDR3 spans 15 amino acids. V lost 5 bases, J lost 1 base, and 14 bases lay in between. Sequenced by immunoSEQ multiplex PCR; TCRdb stores in-frame clones only, minus some. This table holds about 62,000 clones, roughly 90% found once. The source material was PBMCs. This sequence joins TRBV7-3 and TRBJ1-1; D is ambiguous. The clonotype was recovered from a human donor in good health. Some clones in this sample may be carry-over from other donors' samples. The CDR3 nucleotides are TGTGCCAGCAGCCTCCTCGGACTGGAGAACACTGAAGCTTTCTTT. This codes for CASSLLGLENTEAFF. Variable domain in full (rest from reference TRBV7-3 and TRBJ1-1): GAGVSQTPSNKVTEKGKYVELRCDPISGHTALYWYRQSLGQGPEFLIYFQGTGAADDSGLPNDRFFAVRPEGSVSTLKIQRTERGDSAVYLCASSLLGLENTEAFFGQGTRLTVV.